This T cell receptor (beta chain) was found in a study of T cells expressing NK-cell markers. About the research overall: Sequencing of TCR beta repertoires drew on sorted CD3+CD56+NKG2C+, CD3+CD56+NKG2C- and CD3+CD56-NKG2C+ T cells.

General study points: These clonotypes also led the CD3+CD56-NKG2C+ fraction in four donors. For 6 or 7 donors, the dominant NKG2C+ clonotypes made up about 1.0-8% of their CD8+ T cells.

For this clonotype: What it binds is unknown.

5'RACE template switching built TCR beta cDNA with unique molecular identifiers. TCRdb reprocessed the 5' RACE reads; each CDR3 protein has one entry and no DNA is given. The sample totals 150,000 or so distinct CDR3 sequences. This CDR3 comprises 14 residues. CDR1 SGHDN and CDR2 FVKESK come from the germline V gene. Sequences were obtained from blood T cells: a sorted CD56 or NKG2C T cell subset, CD4+ or CD8+ T cells, or bulk PBMC T cells (not recorded which). This chain connects TRBV14 to TRBJ2-7; the D call of TRBD1 rests on TCRdb alone, since no DNA is present to check it. The TCR sequence derives from a woman aged 50 to 65 in good health. The CDR3 reads CASSQGRGAGEQYF.